Included here is one T cell receptor (beta chain) sequence, with context. Its specificity is unknown. The sample comes from a study of STAT5B mutations in CD4+ large granular lymphocyte leukemia. Trimming left V 4 bases short and J 4 bases short, with 12 bases between. The CDR3 is 14 amino acids. Germline V gene sequence: CDR1 SGDLS, CDR2 YYNGEE. Study conclusions and caveats: No patients shared main leukemic clonotypes, though roughly 25% appeared at low frequency elsewhere.

Per the original data handling: Lowest detectable productive clonotype frequency was 2.59 x 10-5. Assay used: immunoSEQ multiplex PCR; TCRdb lists only in-frame clones, some missing. V and J calls and clone size are as listed in that table; D and trimming were resolved from the DNA. The sample lists roughly 30,000 clones; 70% to 85% were seen once. This sequence was found in a human donor in good health. J is TRBJ2-1 and V is TRBV9, with D possibly TRBD1 on 6 matching bases. Material for sequencing was CD4+ T cells from blood buffy coats. The CDR3 reads CASSPRTVYNEQFF. The CDR3 DNA sequence: TGTGCCAGCAGCCCGCGGACAGTGTACAATGAGCAGTTCTTC.